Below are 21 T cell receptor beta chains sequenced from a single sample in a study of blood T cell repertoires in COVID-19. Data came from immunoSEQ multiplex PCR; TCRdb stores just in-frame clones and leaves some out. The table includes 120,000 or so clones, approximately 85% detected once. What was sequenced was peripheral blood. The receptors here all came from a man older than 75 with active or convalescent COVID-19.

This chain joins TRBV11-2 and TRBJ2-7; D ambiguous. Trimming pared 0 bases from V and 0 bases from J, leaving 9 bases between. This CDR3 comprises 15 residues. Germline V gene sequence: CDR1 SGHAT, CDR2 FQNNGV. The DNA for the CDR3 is TGTGCCAGCAGCTTAGATTCAGACAACTCCTACGAGCAGTACTTC. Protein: CASSLDSDNSYEQYF. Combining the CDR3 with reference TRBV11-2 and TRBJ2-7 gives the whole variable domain EAGVAQSPRYKIIEKRQSVAFWCNPISGHATLYWYQQILGQGPKLLIQFQNNGVVDDSQLPKDRFSAERLKGVDSTLKIQPAKLEDSAVYLCASSLDSDNSYEQYFGPGTRLTVT.

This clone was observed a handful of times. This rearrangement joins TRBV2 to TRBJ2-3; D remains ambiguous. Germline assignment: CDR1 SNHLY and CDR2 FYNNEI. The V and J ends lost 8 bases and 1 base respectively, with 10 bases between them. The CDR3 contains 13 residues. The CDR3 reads CASGRRGTDTQYF. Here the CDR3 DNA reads TGTGCCAGCGGGCGCCGAGGCACAGATACGCAGTATTTT.

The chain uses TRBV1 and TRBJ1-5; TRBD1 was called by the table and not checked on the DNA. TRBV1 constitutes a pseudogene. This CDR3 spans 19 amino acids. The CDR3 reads CTSPALGARHGFGYQPQHF. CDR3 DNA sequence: TGCACCAGCCCCGCTTTGGGGGCGCGACATGGCTTTGGGTATCAGCCCCAGCATTTT.

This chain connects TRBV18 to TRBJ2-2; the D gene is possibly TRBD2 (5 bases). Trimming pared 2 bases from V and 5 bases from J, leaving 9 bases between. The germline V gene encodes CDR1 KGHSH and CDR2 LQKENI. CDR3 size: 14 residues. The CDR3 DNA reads TGTGCCAGCTCACCAGGTCCGGGGACCGGGGAGCTGTTTTTT. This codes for CASSPGPGTGELFF.

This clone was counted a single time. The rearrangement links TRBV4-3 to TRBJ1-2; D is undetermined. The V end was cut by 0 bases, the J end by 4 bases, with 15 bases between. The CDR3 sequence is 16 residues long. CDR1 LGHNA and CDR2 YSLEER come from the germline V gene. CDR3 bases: TGCGCCAGCAGCCAAGATTCTGGAGGGCAAAGCTATGGCTACACCTTC. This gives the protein CASSQDSGGQSYGYTF.

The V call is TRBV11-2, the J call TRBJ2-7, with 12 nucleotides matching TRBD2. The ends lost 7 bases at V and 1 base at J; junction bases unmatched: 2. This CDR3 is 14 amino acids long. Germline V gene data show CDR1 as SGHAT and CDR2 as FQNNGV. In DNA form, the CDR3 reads TGTGCCAGCACTGGGACTAGCGGGTCCTACGAGCAGTACTTC. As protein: CASTGTSGSYEQYF. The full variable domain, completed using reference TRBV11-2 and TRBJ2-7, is EAGVAQSPRYKIIEKRQSVAFWCNPISGHATLYWYQQILGQGPKLLIQFQNNGVVDDSQLPKDRFSAERLKGVDSTLKIQPAKLEDSAVYLCASTGTSGSYEQYFGPGTRLTVT.

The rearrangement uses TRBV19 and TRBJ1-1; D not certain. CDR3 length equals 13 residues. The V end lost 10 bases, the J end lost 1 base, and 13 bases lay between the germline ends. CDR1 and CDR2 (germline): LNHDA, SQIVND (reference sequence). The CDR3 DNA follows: TGTGCCACTAGCGCCGGGAGGAACACTGAAGCTTTCTTT. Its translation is CATSAGRNTEAFF. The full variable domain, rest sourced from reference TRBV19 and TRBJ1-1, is DGGITQSPKYLFRKEGQNVTLSCEQNLNHDAMYWYRQDPGQGLRLIYYSQIVNDFQKGDIAEGYSVSREKKESFPLTVTSAQKNPTAFYLCATSAGRNTEAFFGQGTRLTVV.

The CDR3 reads CAISLGGNEQFF. The CDR3 DNA is TGTGCCATCAGCCTGGGGGGAAATGAGCAGTTCTTC. This chain uses TRBV10-3 with TRBJ2-1; D is possibly TRBD2 (6 bases). Between the trimmed V and J ends, which lost 6 bases and 7 bases, there was a span of 10 bases. CDR3 length equals 12 residues. Germline V gives CDR1 ENHRY, CDR2 SYGVKD.

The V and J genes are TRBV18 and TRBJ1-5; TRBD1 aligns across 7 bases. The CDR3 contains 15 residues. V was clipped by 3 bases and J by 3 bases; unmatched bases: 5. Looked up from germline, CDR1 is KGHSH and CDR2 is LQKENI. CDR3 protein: CASSPKGAYNQPQHF. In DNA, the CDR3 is TGTGCCAGCTCACCTAAGGGGGCTTACAATCAGCCCCAGCATTTT.

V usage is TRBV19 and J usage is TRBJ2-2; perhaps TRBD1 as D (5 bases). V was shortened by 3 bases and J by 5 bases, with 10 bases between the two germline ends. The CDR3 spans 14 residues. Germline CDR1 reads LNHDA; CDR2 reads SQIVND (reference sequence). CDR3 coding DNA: TGTGCCAGTAGTATTTTAGCAGGGACCGGGGAGCTGTTTTTT. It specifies CASSILAGTGELFF.

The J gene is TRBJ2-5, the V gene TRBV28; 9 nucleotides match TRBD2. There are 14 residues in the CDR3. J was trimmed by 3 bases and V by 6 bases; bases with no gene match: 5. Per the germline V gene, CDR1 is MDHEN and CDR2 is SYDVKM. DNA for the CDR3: TGTGCCAGCAGCGTAGCGGGAGTTAAAGAGACCCAGTACTTC. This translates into CASSVAGVKETQYF.

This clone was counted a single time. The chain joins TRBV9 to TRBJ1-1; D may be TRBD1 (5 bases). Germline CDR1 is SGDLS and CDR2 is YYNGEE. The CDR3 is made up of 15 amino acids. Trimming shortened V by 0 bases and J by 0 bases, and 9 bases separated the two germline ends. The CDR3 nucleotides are TGTGCCAGCAGCGTAGGGCGGGGCGTGAACACTGAAGCTTTCTTT. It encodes CASSVGRGVNTEAFF.

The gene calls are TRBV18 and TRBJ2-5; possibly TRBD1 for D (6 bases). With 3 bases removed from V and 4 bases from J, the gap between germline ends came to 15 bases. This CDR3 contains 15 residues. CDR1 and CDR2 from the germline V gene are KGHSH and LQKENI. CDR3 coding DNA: TGTGCCAGCTCACCCCAACAGGGTGACGGAGAGACCCAGTACTTC. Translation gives CASSPQQGDGETQYF.

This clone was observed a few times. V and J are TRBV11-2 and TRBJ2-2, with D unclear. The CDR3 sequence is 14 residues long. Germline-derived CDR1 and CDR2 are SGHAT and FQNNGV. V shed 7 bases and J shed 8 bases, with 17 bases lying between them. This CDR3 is CASTSNSLGGELFF. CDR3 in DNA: TGTGCCAGCACCTCAAATTCCCTAGGTGGGGAGCTGTTTTTT.

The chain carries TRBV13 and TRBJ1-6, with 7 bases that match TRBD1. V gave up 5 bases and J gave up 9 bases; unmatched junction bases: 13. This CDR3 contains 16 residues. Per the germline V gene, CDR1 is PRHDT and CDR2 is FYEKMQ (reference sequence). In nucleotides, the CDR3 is TGTGCCAGCAGCGTTCAGACAGGGCTAGGGGGTTCACCCCTCCACTTT. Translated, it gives CASSVQTGLGGSPLHF. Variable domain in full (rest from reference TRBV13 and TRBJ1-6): AAGVIQSPRHLIKEKRETATLKCYPIPRHDTVYWYQQGPGQDPQFLISFYEKMQSDKGSIPDRFSAQQFSDYHSELNMSSLELGDSALYFCASSVQTGLGGSPLHFGNGTRLTVT.

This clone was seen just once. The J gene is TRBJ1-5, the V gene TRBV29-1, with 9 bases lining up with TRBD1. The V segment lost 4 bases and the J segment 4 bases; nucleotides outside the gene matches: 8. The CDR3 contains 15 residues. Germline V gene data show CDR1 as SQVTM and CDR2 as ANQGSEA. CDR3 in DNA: TGCAGCGTTGGATCTGGGACAGGGCTGAATCAGCCCCAGCATTTT. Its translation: CSVGSGTGLNQPQHF.

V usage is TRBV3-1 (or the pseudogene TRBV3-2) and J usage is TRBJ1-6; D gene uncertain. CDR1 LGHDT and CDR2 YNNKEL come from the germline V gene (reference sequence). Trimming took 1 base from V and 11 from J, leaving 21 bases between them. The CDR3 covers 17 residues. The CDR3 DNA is TGTGCCAGCAGCCAAGTCCCCCGTCGGAACTGGAGGCCACCCCTCCACTTT. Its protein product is CASSQVPRRNWRPPLHF.

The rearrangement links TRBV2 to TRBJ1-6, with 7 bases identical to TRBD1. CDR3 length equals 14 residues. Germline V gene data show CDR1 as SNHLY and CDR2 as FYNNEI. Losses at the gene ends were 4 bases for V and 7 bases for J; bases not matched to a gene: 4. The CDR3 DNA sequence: TGTGCCAGCAGTGTCACAGGGGAGAATTCACCCCTCCACTTT. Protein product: CASSVTGENSPLHF.

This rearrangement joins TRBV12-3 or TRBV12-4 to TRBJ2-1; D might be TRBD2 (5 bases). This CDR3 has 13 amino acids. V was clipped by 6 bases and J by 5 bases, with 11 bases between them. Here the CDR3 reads CASSVGLDNEQFF. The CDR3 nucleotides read TGTGCCAGCAGCGTAGGACTGGACAATGAGCAGTTCTTC.

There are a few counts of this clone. In nucleotides, the CDR3 is TGTGCCAGCAGCCATCCGGTAACCTACGAGCAGTACTTC. Translation: CASSHPVTYEQYF. V is TRBV14 and J is TRBJ2-7, with no clear D. This CDR3 region has 13 residues. Per the germline V gene, CDR1 is SGHDN and CDR2 is FVKESK. The V gene lost 3 bases and the J gene lost 2 bases, with 8 bases spanning the gap.

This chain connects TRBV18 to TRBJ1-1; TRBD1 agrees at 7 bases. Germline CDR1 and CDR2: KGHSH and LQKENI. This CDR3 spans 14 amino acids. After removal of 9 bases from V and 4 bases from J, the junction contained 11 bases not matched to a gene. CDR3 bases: TGTGCCAGTTTCCAAACCGCAGGGGGCACTGAAGCTTTCTTT. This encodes CASFQTAGGTEAFF.